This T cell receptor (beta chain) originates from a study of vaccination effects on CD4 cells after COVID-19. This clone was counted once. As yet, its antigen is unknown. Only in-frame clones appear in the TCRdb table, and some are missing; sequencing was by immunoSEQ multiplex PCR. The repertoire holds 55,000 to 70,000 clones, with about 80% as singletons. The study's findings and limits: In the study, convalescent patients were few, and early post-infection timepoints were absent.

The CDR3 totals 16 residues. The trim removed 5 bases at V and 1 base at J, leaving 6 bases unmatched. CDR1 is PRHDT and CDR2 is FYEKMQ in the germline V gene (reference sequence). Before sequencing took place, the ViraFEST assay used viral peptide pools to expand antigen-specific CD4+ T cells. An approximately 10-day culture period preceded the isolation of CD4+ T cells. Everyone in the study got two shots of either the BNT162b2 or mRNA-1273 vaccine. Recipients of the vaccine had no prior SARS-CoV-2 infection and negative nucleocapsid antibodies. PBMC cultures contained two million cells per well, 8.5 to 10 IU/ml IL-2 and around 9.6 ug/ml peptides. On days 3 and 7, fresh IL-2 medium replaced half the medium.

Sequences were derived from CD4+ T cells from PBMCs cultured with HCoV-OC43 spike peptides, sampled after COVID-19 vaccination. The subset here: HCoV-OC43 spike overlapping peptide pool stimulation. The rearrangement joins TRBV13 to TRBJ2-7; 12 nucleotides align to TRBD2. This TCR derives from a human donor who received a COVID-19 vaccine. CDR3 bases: TGTGCCAGCAGCGATTCAACTAGCGGGGGGTCCTACGAGCAGTACGTC. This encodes CASSDSTSGGSYEQYV.